This TCR beta chain was obtained from a study of CD8 T cells in Susac syndrome. RNA was extracted with the RNeasy kit, and a quantity of roughly 0.45 to 1 ug was reverse transcribed using random hexamers. With immunoSEQ multiplex PCR, TCR beta CDR3 was amplified across 54 Vbeta and 13 Jbeta. One entry per CDR3 protein results from TCRdb running MiXCR on the immunoSEQ multiplex PCR reads. The sample contains some 300,000 distinct CDR3 sequences, 85% of which appear only once. TCR beta from blood CD8+ and CD4+ T cells was sequenced. V was shortened by 2 bases and J by 1 base, with 6 bases between the two germline ends. The CDR3 extends over 14 amino acids.

The receptor was isolated from a human donor with multiple sclerosis. Sample: CD8+ T cells from PBMCs. This sequence joins TRBV12-3 or TRBV12-4 and TRBJ1-5; D unclear. CDR3: CASSLFLSNQPQHF. CDR3 nucleotide sequence: TGTGCCAGCAGTTTATTCTTGAGCAATCAGCCCCAGCATTTT.